A selection of T cell receptor beta chains follows, all from one sample in a study of vaccination effects on CD4 cells after COVID-19. Repertoires were generated with immunoSEQ multiplex PCR, while TCRdb's copy carries only in-frame clones and drops some. The data hold tens of thousands of clones, with 70% to 80% observed a single time. Their cognate antigens are unknown. Sequencing was performed on CD4+ T cells from PBMCs cultured with HCoV-NL63 spike peptides, taken before COVID-19 vaccination. The origin of the receptors is a human donor who received a COVID-19 vaccine. CDR3s include the opening cysteine and the closing phenylalanine or tryptophan. Each record gives: D gene, J gene, clone size, V gene, CDR3 DNA, CDR3 protein. The D gene is left open where the match is weak. Part of the rows lack a size; the others show once, few, many or a class for expanded clones.

-	TRBJ2-6	-	TRBV7-8	TGTGCCAGCAGCTCTGGGGGTCGGGGCGCTGGGGCCAACGTCCTGACTTTC	CASSSGGRGAGANVLTF
-	TRBJ1-5	-	TRBV12-3/TRBV12-4	TGTGCCAGCAGTAAACTAGAGGGTCAGCCCCAGCATTTT	CASSKLEGQPQHF
-	TRBJ2-1	-	TRBV27	TGTGCCAGCAGTTCCCCTACAAGCTCCTACAATGAGCAGTTCTTC	CASSSPTSSYNEQFF
TRBD2	TRBJ2-3	-	TRBV2	TGTGCCAGCTATGGGCTAGCGGGGGGGCGTGGGACAGATACGCAGTATTTT	CASYGLAGGRGTDTQYF
-	TRBJ2-1	-	TRBV2	TGTGCCAGCGCCGCTACCAAAGTGGGTGAGCAGTTCTTC	CASAATKVGEQFF
-	TRBJ1-5	-	TRBV28	TGTGCCAGCAGGGACCCTTCTCAGCCCCAGCATTTT	CASRDPSQPQHF
-	TRBJ2-5	-	TRBV18	TGTGCCAGCTCACCACAGGAACAGAGATTTGGGACCCAGTACTTC	CASSPQEQRFGTQYF
-	TRBJ2-5	-	TRBV12-5	TGTGCTAGTGGTTTGGGTACAGGAGGGGCAGAGACCCAGTACTTC	CASGLGTGGAETQYF
-	TRBJ1-4	few	TRBV5-1	TGCGCCAGCAGCTTGCAGGGGTATACGGAAAAACTGTTTTTT	CASSLQGYTEKLFF
TRBD1	TRBJ1-2	-	TRBV28	TGTGCCACCTCAGGGACAGGCCGGGGGTCCTATGGCTACACCTTC	CATSGTGRGSYGYTF
TRBD1	TRBJ1-2	-	TRBV24-1	TGTGCCACCAGTGATTCCGAGACAGGGAATGGCTACACCTTC	CATSDSETGNGYTF
TRBD1	TRBJ2-3	-	TRBV5-8	TGTGCCAGCCCTACCATGGGGACAGCGAGCACAGATACGCAGTATTTT	CASPTMGTASTDTQYF
-	TRBJ1-3	-	TRBV28	TGTGCCAGCAGTCCGCCAAGGGACAATGGAAACACCATATATTTT	CASSPPRDNGNTIYF
TRBD2	TRBJ2-1	-	TRBV7-3	TGTGCCAGCAGCCCCCCCGGGGGGGGGTTGAACAATGAGCAGTTCTTC	CASSPPGGGLNNEQFF